The 32 T cell receptor beta chains listed next were all sequenced from one sample in a study of T-cell reconstitution after alpha-beta-depleted transplantation in children. Unique molecular identifiers tagged the TCRbeta library. Using its own MiXCR run on the PCR reads, TCRdb lists one record per CDR3 protein. Counted here are 900,000 or so distinct CDR3 sequences, 15% to 20% occurring once; the ten biggest clones make up around 5.3%. Sequences were derived from PBMCs, mostly from graft donor cells, sampled 360 days after TCRalphabeta/CD19-depleted stem cell transplant. These receptors all stem from a male patient younger than 18 who had a stem cell transplant for acute lymphoblastic leukemia, so the T cells may come from the graft donor.

CDR3 amino acids: CASSYTGKLNSPLHF. In DNA form, the CDR3 reads TGTGCCAGCAGCTACACAGGGAAATTGAATTCACCCCTCCACTTT. V is TRBV5-4 and J is TRBJ1-6, with a weak D call TRBD1 (6 bases). Looked up from germline, CDR1 is SGHNT and CDR2 is YYREEE (reference sequence). The V and J ends lost 3 bases and 7 bases respectively, with 14 bases between them. The CDR3 sequence is 15 residues long.

Only a few counts were recorded for this clonotype. This chain connects TRBV4-2 to TRBJ2-7; 9 nucleotides align to TRBD2. Trimming took 4 bases from V and 3 from J; bases not matched to a gene: 4. Germline V lookup: CDR1 LGHNA, CDR2 YNFKEQ. CDR3 size: 14 residues. This CDR3 is CASSPPSGIYEQYF. CDR3 nucleotide sequence: TGTGCCAGCAGCCCCCCTAGCGGGATCTACGAGCAGTACTTC.

Of note for this clonotype: A read error may explain this, as a much larger clone is one base away. The chain employs TRBV11-2 and TRBJ2-3, with 7 positions matching TRBD2. The CDR3 extends over 15 amino acids. Germline V gene lookup returns CDR1 SGHAT and CDR2 FQNNGV. Losses at the gene ends were 4 bases for V and 2 bases for J; bases not matched to a gene: 6. This CDR3 reads CASSSTRDYTDTQYF. CDR3 nucleotide sequence: TGTGCCAGCAGCTCCACCCGGGACTACACAGATACGCAGTATTTT.

This clonotype has at least ten counts. V and J are TRBV12-3 or TRBV12-4 and TRBJ2-7; unclear D gene. The CDR3 runs 13 residues. The V end lost 6 bases, the J end lost 5 bases, and 14 bases lay between the germline ends. CDR3 nucleotides: TGTGCCAGCAGCTCGGTTCTATCGAACGAGCAGTACTTC. Translated: CASSSVLSNEQYF.

V is TRBV6-5 and J is TRBJ2-7; TRBD2 might be the D (6 bases). V was pared by 2 bases and J by 3 bases, with 8 bases between. Germline values: CDR1 MNHEY, CDR2 SVGAGI. There are 13 residues in the CDR3. CDR3: CASSYVGGYEQYF. The DNA for the CDR3 is TGTGCCAGCAGTTACGTGGGGGGCTACGAGCAGTACTTC.

At least ten counts were recorded for this clonotype. The chain carries TRBV2 and TRBJ2-4, with a weak D call TRBD1 (5 bases). V was pared by 6 bases and J by 0 bases, with 12 bases between. Germline assignment: CDR1 SNHLY and CDR2 FYNNEI. There are 15 residues in the CDR3. The CDR3 bases are TGTGCCAGCAGGGCAGGGTCTATAGCCAAAAACATTCAGTACTTC. Encoded protein: CASRAGSIAKNIQYF.

This clonotype was observed a few times. The chain carries TRBV28 and TRBJ1-2, with a tentative D call TRBD1 (6 bases). The CDR3 runs 16 residues. Trimming stripped 0 bases from V and 5 bases from J, with 16 bases between. Per germline, CDR1 MDHEN and CDR2 SYDVKM. The CDR3 bases are TGTGCCAGCAGTTTATGGGAAGGACAGACTCTTTATGGCTACACCTTC. Translating it yields CASSLWEGQTLYGYTF.

Only a few counts were recorded for this clonotype. J is TRBJ1-1 and V is TRBV14, with D uncertain. V was pared by 2 bases and J by 6 bases, with 7 bases between. CDR3 size: 12 residues. CDR1 and CDR2 (germline): SGHDN, FVKESK. Here the CDR3 DNA reads TGTGCCAGCAGCCAATTAACCCCTGAAGCTTTCTTT. The encoded protein is CASSQLTPEAFF.

The V and J genes are TRBV11-2 and TRBJ2-1; the match to TRBD2 covers 14 bases. The germline gives CDR1 SGHAT, CDR2 FQNNGV. The CDR3 is 17 amino acids. V was pared by 6 bases and J by 0 bases, with 4 bases of the junction left unmatched. CDR3 in amino acids: CASSRTSGRSSYNEQFF. CDR3 nucleotides: TGTGCCAGCAGTCGGACTAGCGGGAGGAGCTCCTACAATGAGCAGTTCTTC.

The gene calls are TRBV4-1 and TRBJ2-1, with TRBD1 matching over 9 bases. V lost 4 bases and J lost 8; bases outside the gene matches: 12. CDR3 size: 16 residues. Looked up from germline, CDR1 is MGHRA and CDR2 is YSYEKL. This CDR3 is CASSLSGTGTPDEQFF. The CDR3 nucleotides read TGCGCCAGCAGCCTTTCAGGGACAGGGACTCCGGATGAGCAGTTCTTC.

The chain couples TRBV6-2 or TRBV6-3 to TRBJ1-5, with a tentative D call TRBD1 (5 bases). This CDR3 contains 16 residues. Trimming took 3 bases from V and 3 from J, leaving 15 bases between them. Germline V CDR1 and CDR2: MNHEY, SVGEGT. This CDR3 is CASSYLEGENNQPQHF. CDR3 bases: TGTGCCAGCAGTTATTTGGAAGGGGAGAACAATCAGCCCCAGCATTTT.

The table lists this clonotype with a count of one. The V gene is TRBV5-6, the J gene TRBJ2-4, with D possibly matching TRBD1 (5 bases). Looked up from germline, CDR1 is SGHDT and CDR2 is YYEEEE. CDR3 length: 12 amino acids. Between the trimmed V and J ends, which lost 4 bases and 6 bases, there was a span of 8 bases. This chain's CDR3 is CASSRQINIQYF. The DNA for the CDR3 is TGTGCCAGCAGCAGACAGATAAACATTCAGTACTTC.

This clonotype was observed many times. DNA of the CDR3: TGCAGCGTTGACGTGTTGCGCACCGGGGAGCTGTTTTTT. Amino acid sequence: CSVDVLRTGELFF. The chain joins TRBV29-1 to TRBJ2-2, with D unresolved. Deletions cut 3 bases from V and 4 bases from J, with 9 bases between. The V gene's germline CDR1 is SQVTM and CDR2 ANQGSEA. CDR3 length: 13 residues.

This clonotype came up a few times. The chain links TRBV5-1 to TRBJ2-2; TRBD1 agrees at 7 bases. The V segment lost 3 bases and the J segment 5 bases; nucleotides outside the gene matches: 7. CDR1 and CDR2 from the germline V gene are SGHRS and YFSETQ. CDR3 length: 15 residues. The CDR3 sequence is CASSSLGQDTGELFF. CDR3 nucleotide sequence: TGCGCCAGCAGCTCGCTCGGACAGGATACCGGGGAGCTGTTTTTT. The full variable domain, with the rest looked up from reference TRBV5-1 and TRBJ2-2, is KAGVTQTPRYLIKTRGQQVTLSCSPISGHRSVSWYQQTPGQGLQFLFEYFSETQRNKGNFPGRFSGRQFSNSRSEMNVSTLELGDSALYLCASSSLGQDTGELFFGEGSRLTVL.

V usage is TRBV19 and J usage is TRBJ2-6; D is possibly TRBD1 (6 bases). This CDR3 comprises 15 residues. The V gene's germline CDR1 is LNHDA and CDR2 SQIVND (reference sequence). The V gene lost 7 bases and the J gene lost 0 bases, with 10 bases spanning the gap. The CDR3 region has the DNA TGTGCCAGTACCCAGGGGAGCTCTGGGGCCAACGTCCTGACTTTC. It encodes CASTQGSSGANVLTF.

The rearrangement joins TRBV15 to TRBJ2-1; the match to TRBD2 covers 9 bases. V was clipped by 8 bases and J by 8 bases; unmatched bases: 7. Germline CDR1 reads LNHNV; CDR2 reads YYDKDF (reference sequence). The CDR3 has 13 residues. CDR3 protein: CATSSGRSDEQFF. The CDR3 DNA sequence: TGTGCCACCTCGAGCGGGAGGTCGGATGAGCAGTTCTTC.

This clonotype was observed a few times. The chain employs TRBV28 and TRBJ2-7; 9 bases agree with TRBD2. CDR1 and CDR2 from the germline V gene are MDHEN and SYDVKM. After removal of 6 bases from V and 2 bases from J, the junction contained 8 bases not matched to a gene. CDR3 length equals 15 residues. The CDR3 bases are TGTGCCAGCAGGTATCCAGCGGGAGGAACCTACGAGCAGTACTTC. Its protein is CASRYPAGGTYEQYF.

This clonotype was seen a handful of times. The chain links TRBV5-1 to TRBJ2-5; TRBD2 matches at 7 bases. This CDR3 has 12 residues. Per the germline V gene, CDR1 is SGHRS and CDR2 is YFSETQ. V shed 6 bases and J 5 bases; nucleotides not matched to a gene: 4. CDR3 in amino acids: CASTEGGETQYF. Written as DNA, the CDR3 is TGCGCCAGCACTGAGGGAGGGGAGACCCAGTACTTC. Full variable domain (rest looked up from reference TRBV5-1 and TRBJ2-5): KAGVTQTPRYLIKTRGQQVTLSCSPISGHRSVSWYQQTPGQGLQFLFEYFSETQRNKGNFPGRFSGRQFSNSRSEMNVSTLELGDSALYLCASTEGGETQYFGPGTRLLVL.

This clonotype was observed a few times. The rearrangement links TRBV9 to TRBJ2-7, with TRBD2 matching 10 bases. CDR3 length: 16 residues. The germline gives CDR1 SGDLS, CDR2 YYNGEE. V was pared by 1 base and J by 2 bases, with 6 bases of the junction left unmatched. The CDR3 DNA follows: TGTGCCAGCAGCGTATCTAGCGGGAGTGCCCCCTACGAGCAGTACTTC. The encoded protein is CASSVSSGSAPYEQYF.

This clonotype came up a few times. The chain is built from TRBV7-9 and TRBJ1-6; 7 bases agree with TRBD1. The junction had 4 bases not matched to a gene; V was cut back by 5 bases and J by 0 bases. Looked up from germline, CDR1 is SEHNR and CDR2 is FQNEAQ (reference sequence). This CDR3 has 16 amino acids. The CDR3 region has the DNA TGTGCCAGCAGCCGGGGGGACAGCTCCTATAATTCACCCCTCCACTTT. Protein product: CASSRGDSSYNSPLHF.

This clonotype was recorded a few times. The V call is TRBV6-4, the J call TRBJ1-1; 7 positions match TRBD1. Losses at the gene ends were 3 bases for V and 6 bases for J; bases not matched to a gene: 10. The CDR3 consists of 15 residues. CDR1 MRHNA and CDR2 SNTAGT come from the germline V gene. The CDR3 is CASSDGNRGPSEAFF. CDR3 nucleotide sequence: TGTGCCAGCAGTGATGGTAACAGGGGCCCCTCTGAAGCTTTCTTT.

This clonotype was observed once. V gene TRBV6-1 combines with J gene TRBJ2-7; D remains unclear. The CDR3 has 14 amino acids. The V gene's germline CDR1 is MNHNS and CDR2 SASEGT. V lost 3 bases and J 3 bases, leaving 12 bases between the germline ends. The CDR3 region has the DNA TGTGCCAGCAGTGACTACGCGCCCTACTACGAGCAGTACTTC. It yields the protein CASSDYAPYYEQYF.

The chain couples TRBV11-2 to TRBJ2-7; tentatively, D is TRBD1 (5 bases). Germline V gene sequence: CDR1 SGHAT, CDR2 FQNNGV. Trimming took 1 base from V and 0 from J, leaving 10 bases between them. The CDR3 runs to 15 residues. In DNA, the CDR3 is TGTGCCAGCAGCTTAGTGTGGACACTCTCCTACGAGCAGTACTTC. It is translated as CASSLVWTLSYEQYF.

At least ten counts were recorded for this clonotype. The chain links TRBV27 to TRBJ1-5; D is unclear. The CDR3 extends over 13 amino acids. Trimming shortened V by 5 bases and J by 1 base, and 6 bases separated the two germline ends. In germline, CDR1 is MNHEY, CDR2 SMNVEV (reference sequence). CDR3 sequence reads: CASSPQSNQPQHF. The CDR3 coding sequence is TGTGCCAGCAGTCCCCAGAGCAATCAGCCCCAGCATTTT.

The chain is built from TRBV6-5 and TRBJ2-1; 8 bases are shared with TRBD1. This CDR3 comprises 16 residues. In germline, CDR1 is MNHEY, CDR2 SVGAGI. The ends lost 3 bases at V and 8 bases at J; junction bases unmatched: 12. CDR3 DNA: TGTGCCAGCAGTTATCGGCCTAAGACAGGGGTGGATGAGCAGTTCTTC. Translation gives CASSYRPKTGVDEQFF.

This chain connects TRBV20-1 to TRBJ2-7; 10 bases align to TRBD1. The CDR3 is made up of 14 amino acids. Germline assignment: CDR1 DFQATT and CDR2 SNEGSKA (reference sequence). V was clipped by 6 bases and J by 3 bases; unmatched bases: 8. The CDR3 DNA reads TGCAGTGCCGGGGACAGGGGAGTCCTCTACGAGCAGTACTTC. It translates to CSAGDRGVLYEQYF.

This clonotype was observed a few times. The chain employs TRBV5-6 and TRBJ2-5; possible D gene TRBD1, 6 bases. V was clipped by 1 base and J by 5 bases, with 21 bases between them. From germline, CDR1 is SGHDT and CDR2 YYEEEE. CDR3 length equals 17 residues. The CDR3 reads CASSLSFEGDKLETQYF. The CDR3 nucleotides are TGTGCCAGCAGCTTGTCCTTCGAGGGGGACAAATTGGAGACCCAGTACTTC.

CDR3 residues: CSASGTRNTGELFF. The CDR3 DNA sequence: TGCAGTGCTTCCGGGACTAGGAACACCGGGGAGCTGTTTTTT. The V call is TRBV20-1, the J call TRBJ2-2, with 8 positions matching TRBD2. From germline, CDR1 is DFQATT and CDR2 SNEGSKA (reference sequence). This CDR3 is 14 amino acids long. Unmatched junction bases numbered 3, after V lost 5 bases and J lost 1 base.

This clonotype was seen just once. The chain uses TRBV6-1 and TRBJ1-5; possibly TRBD1 for D (5 bases). Trimming removed 7 bases at V and 3 bases at J, with 10 bases between. This CDR3 spans 13 amino acids. Germline lookup yields CDR1 MNHNS and CDR2 SASEGT. CDR3 sequence reads: CASTPGNNQPQHF. The CDR3 region has the DNA TGTGCCAGCACCCCAGGGAACAATCAGCCCCAGCATTTT.

This chain connects TRBV25-1 to TRBJ2-4; 9 bases match TRBD1. Germline V gene data show CDR1 as MGHDK and CDR2 as SYGVNS. The CDR3 length is 15 residues. Trimming took 4 bases from V and 6 from J; bases not matched to a gene: 7. The CDR3 bases are TGTGCCAGCAGTGTATCCGGGACAGGGATAAACATTCAGTACTTC. Residues: CASSVSGTGINIQYF.

This chain joins TRBV20-1 and TRBJ1-2; possible D gene TRBD1, 6 bases. This CDR3 region has 13 residues. Germline V gene data show CDR1 as DFQATT and CDR2 as SNEGSKA (reference sequence). The CDR3 nucleotides read TGCACCGGCGGCCAGGGGCTTATCTCGGGCTACACCTTC. This sequence encodes CTGGQGLISGYTF.

V is TRBV7-9 and J is TRBJ2-2; D call uncertain. The CDR3 covers 11 residues. CDR1 and CDR2 (germline): SEHNR, FQNEAQ (reference sequence). Deletions cut 7 bases from V and 11 bases from J, with 11 bases between. CDR3 nucleotide sequence: TGTGCCAGCACTAAAATGGAAGAGCTGTTTTTT. This gives the protein CASTKMEELFF.